This passage covers 29 T cell receptor beta chains from one sample sequenced in a study of memory CD4+ T cells and cytomegalovirus serostatus. Single viable CD3+CD4+CD8-CD45RO+ cells were sorted as the memory CD4+ T cells. Profiled with immunoSEQ multiplex PCR; TCRdb holds only in-frame clones, not every one. The table shows tens of thousands of clones, with approximately 72% occurring only once. The specimen sequenced was memory CD4+ T cells from blood. These receptors were collected from an adult in good health and CMV-seronegative.

This clone was seen only once. The chain joins TRBV5-4 to TRBJ1-1; unclear D gene. Trimming removed 1 base from V and 4 bases from J, with 14 bases in between. This CDR3 is 15 amino acids long. CDR1 and CDR2 from the germline V gene are SGHNT and YYREEE (reference sequence). The CDR3 sequence is CASSLIPRVSTEAFF. The CDR3 DNA reads TGTGCCAGCAGCTTGATTCCTAGAGTAAGCACTGAAGCTTTCTTT. Filled out from reference TRBV5-4 and TRBJ1-1, the complete variable domain reads ETGVTQSPTHLIKTRGQQVTLRCSSQSGHNTVSWYQQALGQGPQFIFQYYREEENGRGNFPPRFSGLQFPNYSSELNVNALELDDSALYLCASSLIPRVSTEAFFGQGTRLTVV.

This clone has just one count. The chain employs TRBV19 and TRBJ1-2; D might be TRBD1 (6 bases). The V and J ends lost 3 bases and 8 bases respectively, with 19 bases between them. Germline CDR1 is LNHDA and CDR2 is SQIVND (reference sequence). The CDR3 sequence is 15 residues long. The CDR3 region is CASSMGHLNSGGYTF. For the CDR3, the DNA is TGTGCCAGTAGTATGGGACACTTGAACTCCGGCGGCTACACCTTC.

V usage is TRBV28 and J usage is TRBJ2-4; D not certain. Trimming stripped 7 bases from V and 3 bases from J, with 13 bases between. The CDR3 has 14 amino acids. Germline CDR1 reads MDHEN; CDR2 reads SYDVKM. CDR3 protein: CASNEAGLKNIQYF. The CDR3 nucleotides are TGTGCCAGCAACGAGGCAGGCCTCAAAAACATTCAGTACTTC.

V gene TRBV28 combines with J gene TRBJ2-2, with D possibly being TRBD1 (6 bases). The CDR3 totals 14 residues. V gave up 3 bases and J gave up 6 bases, with 11 bases separating them. Germline CDR1 reads MDHEN; CDR2 reads SYDVKM. The CDR3 region has the DNA TGTGCCAGCAGTTTCTCCAGGGGCGCCGGGGAGCTGTTTTTT. It encodes CASSFSRGAGELFF.

The V call is TRBV5-3, the J call TRBJ1-5; D perhaps matches TRBD1 (5 bases). Being an ORF, TRBV5-3 has a function that is uncertain. The CDR3 is made up of 15 amino acids. V shed 4 bases and J shed 4 bases, with 15 bases lying between them. The CDR3: CARSRDEVGNQPQHF. The CDR3 DNA reads TGTGCCAGAAGCCGGGACGAGGTCGGGAATCAGCCCCAGCATTTT.

The chain joins TRBV6-1 to TRBJ2-5, with 8 bases identical to TRBD2. Unmatched junction bases numbered 13, after V lost 2 bases and J lost 2 bases. CDR3 length: 18 residues. Germline CDR1 MNHNS, CDR2 SASEGT. CDR3 sequence (DNA): TGTGCCAGCAGTGAATTTCTAACAAGCGGGGGCAATCAAGAGACCCAGTACTTC. This encodes CASSEFLTSGGNQETQYF.

The V gene is TRBV27, the J gene TRBJ2-7; tentative D call: TRBD2 (5 bases). Trimming left V 7 bases short and J 0 bases short, with 10 bases between. The CDR3 covers 13 residues. Germline loops: CDR1 MNHEY, CDR2 SMNVEV (reference sequence). CDR3 in amino acids: CASNAGNSYEQYF. Written as DNA, the CDR3 is TGTGCCAGCAATGCGGGTAACTCCTACGAGCAGTACTTC.

This clone was found once. The rearrangement joins TRBV9 to TRBJ2-2; 13 bases match TRBD2. The CDR3 runs 18 residues. Germline V gene lookup returns CDR1 SGDLS and CDR2 YYNGEE. Trimming took 3 bases from V and 5 from J; bases not matched to a gene: 10. The DNA for the CDR3 is TGTGCCAGCAGCGCCTCGCCTCGACTAGCGGGGGGTACCGGGGAGCTGTTTTTT. It is translated as CASSASPRLAGGTGELFF. The variable domain in full, completed from reference TRBV9 and TRBJ2-2, reads DSGVTQTPKHLITATGQRVTLRCSPRSGDLSVYWYQQSLDQGLQFLIQYYNGEERAKGNILERFSAQQFPDLHSELNLSSLELGDSALYFCASSASPRLAGGTGELFFGEGSRLTVL.

The chain combines TRBV5-4 with TRBJ1-1; D is perhaps TRBD1 (5 bases). The CDR3 totals 13 residues. The V gene lost 4 bases and the J gene lost 0 bases, with 7 bases spanning the gap. The germline V gene has CDR1 SGHNT and CDR2 YYREEE (reference sequence). The CDR3 sequence is CASSIGVNTEAFF. The CDR3 DNA follows: TGTGCCAGCAGCATAGGGGTGAACACTGAAGCTTTCTTT.

This clone was observed a handful of times. The chain's CDR3 is CSASLVRATFF. The CDR3 nucleotides are TGCAGTGCTAGCTTGGTCAGGGCGACTTTCTTT. V gene TRBV20-1 combines with J gene TRBJ1-1; D is perhaps TRBD1 (5 bases). Deletions cut 3 bases from V and 12 bases from J, with 14 bases between. CDR3 length equals 11 residues. Germline CDR1 is DFQATT and CDR2 is SNEGSKA (reference sequence).

The table lists this clone with a count of one. This rearrangement joins TRBV6-5 to TRBJ2-2, with D unclear. Trimming left V 6 bases short and J 4 bases short, with 9 bases between. Germline loops: CDR1 MNHEY, CDR2 SVGAGI. The CDR3 has 13 amino acids. This chain's CDR3 is CASSLRSTGELFF. For the CDR3, the DNA is TGTGCCAGCAGCCTCAGAAGCACCGGGGAGCTGTTTTTT.

V and J are TRBV4-1 and TRBJ2-7; 8 bases line up with TRBD1. This CDR3 is 15 amino acids long. Trimming removed 0 bases from V and 2 bases from J; junction bases left unmatched: 3. Germline values: CDR1 MGHRA, CDR2 YSYEKL. The CDR3 sequence: CASSQDGQGTYEQYF. The DNA of the CDR3 is TGCGCCAGCAGCCAAGACGGACAGGGAACCTACGAGCAGTACTTC.

V and J are TRBV5-4 and TRBJ1-1, with D hard to call. The CDR3 is made up of 12 amino acids. Germline values: CDR1 SGHNT, CDR2 YYREEE (reference sequence). The V and J ends lost 4 bases and 7 bases respectively, with 11 bases between them. The DNA for the CDR3 is TGTGCCAGCAGCCCGAGCTGGGGTGAAGCTTTCTTT. Its protein product is CASSPSWGEAFF.

V gene TRBV27 combines with J gene TRBJ2-7; D gene unclear. This CDR3 is built from 13 residues. Looked up from germline, CDR1 is MNHEY and CDR2 is SMNVEV (reference sequence). The V end lost 5 bases, the J end lost 5 bases, and 13 bases lay between the germline ends. The CDR3 loop reads CASSPSAFHEQYF. In nucleotides, the CDR3 is TGTGCCAGCAGTCCGAGCGCGTTCCACGAGCAGTACTTC.

Only one count was recorded for this clone. The chain combines TRBV7-2 with TRBJ1-6, with TRBD1 matching over 9 bases. Germline V gene sequence: CDR1 SGHTA, CDR2 FQGNSA. The length of the CDR3 is 13 residues. V trimming: 10 bases; J trimming: 9 bases; junction bases outside the gene matches: 7. CDR3 sequence (DNA): TGTGCCAAATTGGGACAGGGTTCTTCACCCCTCCACTTT. Its translation is CAKLGQGSSPLHF.

The chain couples TRBV6-5 to TRBJ1-2; D not certain. The V and J ends lost 4 bases and 2 bases respectively, with 11 bases between them. The CDR3 covers 14 residues. Per germline, CDR1 MNHEY and CDR2 SVGAGI. This CDR3 reads CASSFDRKNYGYTF. The CDR3 region has the DNA TGTGCCAGCAGTTTCGACCGCAAAAACTATGGCTACACCTTC.

This sequence joins TRBV12-2 and TRBJ1-5; the D call of TRBD1 is as the table states it, not checked on the DNA. TRBV12-2 is shown as a pseudogene. The CDR3 has 17 amino acids. The CDR3 spells CASRLGYGTGRRQPQHF. The CDR3 coding sequence is TGTGCAAGTCGCTTAGGATATGGCACAGGGAGAAGGCAGCCCCAGCATTTT.

The genes are TRBV6-6 and TRBJ1-2; possible D gene TRBD1, 5 bases. Germline V lookup: CDR1 MNHNY, CDR2 SVGAGI (reference sequence). Trimming left V 5 bases short and J 8 bases short, with 18 bases between. This CDR3 region has 14 residues. CDR3 in amino acids: CASSQSGTPGGYTF. The CDR3 nucleotides read TGTGCCAGCAGTCAATCCGGGACTCCAGGGGGCTACACCTTC.

Only a few counts were recorded for this clone. The chain employs TRBV5-6 and TRBJ1-1; D remains ambiguous. The ends were cut back, 0 bases at V and 4 bases at J, with 7 bases in the middle. This CDR3 has 13 residues. The germline V gene encodes CDR1 SGHDT and CDR2 YYEEEE. CDR3 sequence (DNA): TGTGCCAGCAGCTTGGGCTCCGCCACTGAAGCTTTCTTT. As protein: CASSLGSATEAFF.

The rearrangement joins TRBV28 to TRBJ1-5; D is undetermined. This CDR3 spans 16 amino acids. Germline V gene data show CDR1 as MDHEN and CDR2 as SYDVKM. V dropped 10 bases and J dropped 4 bases, with 23 bases sitting between them. The CDR3 nucleotides are TGTGCCACCCATGGTCAGGAGAGGTACGATAATCAGCCCCAGCATTTT. Its protein is CATHGQERYDNQPQHF.

This clone was recorded a few times. The V and J genes are TRBV7-9 and TRBJ2-7, with D perhaps matching TRBD1 or TRBD2 (6 bases each). Deletions cut 3 bases from V and 5 bases from J, with 14 bases between. Germline V lookup: CDR1 SEHNR, CDR2 FQNEAQ (reference sequence). There are 14 residues in the CDR3. This chain's CDR3 is CASSFSGAGDEQYF. The CDR3 DNA sequence: TGTGCCAGCAGCTTCTCGGGGGCCGGGGACGAGCAGTACTTC.

This clone was recorded once. CDR3 DNA sequence: TGTGCCAGCAGCTCGCAACAGGGGACCGGGGAGCTGTTTTTT. It is translated as CASSSQQGTGELFF. The chain recombines TRBV7-6 with TRBJ2-2; 7 nucleotides align to TRBD1. The V and J ends lost 4 bases and 5 bases, in that order; junction bases with no gene match: 4. This CDR3 region has 14 residues. Germline CDR1 SGHVS, CDR2 FNYEAQ.

This rearrangement joins TRBV6-5 to TRBJ1-2, with D possibly being TRBD1 (6 bases). CDR3 length: 13 residues. Germline V CDR1 and CDR2: MNHEY, SVGAGI. V was clipped by 7 bases and J by 4 bases, with 13 bases between them. The CDR3 region has the DNA TGTGCCAGCACCCCCACAGGGAGCTATGGCTACACCTTC. Translation gives CASTPTGSYGYTF.

This clone was observed once. The rearrangement links TRBV27 to TRBJ2-5; unclear D gene. The CDR3 is 14 amino acids. Germline CDR1 MNHEY, CDR2 SMNVEV (reference sequence). V lost 5 bases, J lost 1 base, and 11 bases lay in between. This chain's CDR3 is CASSRSASQETQYF. The CDR3 nucleotides are TGTGCCAGCAGTCGCTCGGCAAGCCAAGAGACCCAGTACTTC.

The chain recombines TRBV4-3 with TRBJ1-1; D may be TRBD1 (5 bases). Germline lookup yields CDR1 LGHNA and CDR2 YSLEER. CDR3 length: 15 amino acids. With 4 bases removed from V and 3 bases from J, the gap between germline ends came to 15 bases. CDR3 in amino acids: CASSLDIQGDTEAFF. CDR3 nucleotides: TGCGCCAGCAGCCTGGACATACAAGGGGACACTGAAGCTTTCTTT.

The rearrangement links TRBV19 to TRBJ1-1, with D perhaps TRBD1 (6 bases). The CDR3 length is 14 residues. V was shortened by 10 bases and J by 0 bases, with 15 bases between the two germline ends. Looked up from germline, CDR1 is LNHDA and CDR2 is SQIVND (reference sequence). CDR3 residues: CATRDTAMNTEAFF. CDR3 nucleotides: TGTGCCACCCGGGACACCGCTATGAACACTGAAGCTTTCTTT.

The gene calls are TRBV28 and TRBJ1-2; D may be TRBD1 (6 bases). This CDR3 has 13 amino acids. V was pared by 3 bases and J by 5 bases, with 10 bases between. Germline V gene sequence: CDR1 MDHEN, CDR2 SYDVKM. CDR3 region: CASSLATGYGYTF. CDR3 DNA sequence: TGTGCCAGCAGTTTGGCCACAGGGTATGGCTACACCTTC.

The V and J genes are TRBV5-1 and TRBJ2-2; D is undetermined. The CDR3 consists of 14 residues. Germline CDR1 and CDR2: SGHRS and YFSETQ. The ends were cut back, 1 base at V and 11 bases at J, with 15 bases in the middle. The CDR3 DNA is TGCGCCAGCAGCTTGTACGGCGGAGTTGAAGAGCTGTTTTTT. It yields the protein CASSLYGGVEELFF.

The chain carries TRBV19 and TRBJ1-3; D is ambiguous. Germline V gene sequence: CDR1 LNHDA, CDR2 SQIVND (reference sequence). V lost 0 bases to trimming and J lost 4 bases, with 13 bases between them. The CDR3 is 16 amino acids. The CDR3 protein is CASSIDRWAVGNTIYF. CDR3 DNA sequence: TGTGCCAGTAGTATAGATCGGTGGGCAGTCGGAAACACCATATATTTT.